This T cell receptor (beta chain) comes out of a study of T cells of healthy individuals. MiXCR, applied by TCRdb to the 5' RACE reads, yields one record per CDR3 protein. This table holds approximately 100,000 distinct CDR3 sequences, 17% found once. The germline CDR1 and CDR2 sequences are MDHEN and SYDVKM. This CDR3 has 14 amino acids. Trimming took off 6 bases at V and 0 bases at J, with 11 bases between the two ends. This sequence joins TRBV28 and TRBJ1-1, with a tentative D call TRBD1 (5 bases). The clonotype was recovered from a human donor in good health. CDR3 sequence: CASRPGRMNTEAFF. In DNA form, the CDR3 reads TGTGCCAGCAGGCCGGGACGAATGAACACTGAAGCTTTCTTT. The full variable domain, rest sourced from reference TRBV28 and TRBJ1-1, is DVKVTQSSRYLVKRTGEKVFLECVQDMDHENMFWYRQDPGLGLRLIYFSYDVKMKEKGDIPEGYSVSREKKERFSLILESASTNQTSMYLCASRPGRMNTEAFFGQGTRLTVV.